The 2 T cell receptor beta chains given below trace back to one sample, sequenced in a study of blood T cell repertoires in COVID-19. Measured with immunoSEQ multiplex PCR; TCRdb has only the in-frame clones, and not every one. The sample carries 150,000 to 200,000 clones, roughly 80% recorded once. The sequenced sample consisted of peripheral blood. The receptors shown here come from a man between 65 and 80 years old with active or convalescent COVID-19.

The chain is built from TRBV11-3 and TRBJ2-3; TRBD1 matches at 9 bases. The germline V gene has CDR1 SGHNT and CDR2 YENEEA. The trim removed 5 bases at V and 6 bases at J, leaving 3 bases unmatched. The CDR3 runs 13 residues. CDR3 sequence reads: CASSPTGGDTQYF. DNA of the CDR3: TGTGCCAGCAGCCCTACAGGGGGCGATACGCAGTATTTT.

The chain recombines TRBV13 with TRBJ1-2; TRBD1 matches 7 bases. The CDR3 is made up of 14 amino acids. Per germline, CDR1 PRHDT and CDR2 FYEKMQ (reference sequence). The trim removed 5 bases at V and 0 bases at J, leaving 3 bases unmatched. The CDR3 DNA follows: TGTGCCAGCAGCCAGGGGGGCTCTAACTATGGCTACACCTTC. Protein: CASSQGGSNYGYTF.